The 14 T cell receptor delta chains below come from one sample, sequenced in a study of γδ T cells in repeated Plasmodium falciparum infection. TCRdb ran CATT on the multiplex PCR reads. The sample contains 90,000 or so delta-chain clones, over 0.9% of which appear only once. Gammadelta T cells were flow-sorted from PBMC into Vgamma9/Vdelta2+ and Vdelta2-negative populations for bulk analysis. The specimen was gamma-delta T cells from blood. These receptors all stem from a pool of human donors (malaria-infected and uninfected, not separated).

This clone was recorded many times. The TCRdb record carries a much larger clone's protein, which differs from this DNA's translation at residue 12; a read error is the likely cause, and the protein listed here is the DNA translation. The CDR3 region is CACDTLLSGDSADKLIF. In DNA form, the CDR3 reads TGTGCCTGTGACACTCTCTTATCGGGGGATAGTGCCGATAAACTCATCTTT. This chain connects TRDV2 to TRDJ1, with 8 nucleotides matching TRDD3. TCRdb supplies no J gene; here it was assigned by aligning the nucleotide sequence to germline. V shed 1 base, J shed 3 bases, and the junction held 12 bases outside the gene matches. The CDR3 is 17 amino acids. Germline-derived CDR1 and CDR2 are GEAIGNYY and EKD.

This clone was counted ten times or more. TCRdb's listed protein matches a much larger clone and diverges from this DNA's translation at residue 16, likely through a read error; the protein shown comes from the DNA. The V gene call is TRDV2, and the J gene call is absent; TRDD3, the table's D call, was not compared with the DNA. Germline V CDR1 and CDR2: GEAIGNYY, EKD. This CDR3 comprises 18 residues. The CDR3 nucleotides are TGTGCCTGTGACACGCTCCCACTGGGGGACCACAACACCGATAAACCCATCTTT. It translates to CACDTLPLGDHNTDKPIF.

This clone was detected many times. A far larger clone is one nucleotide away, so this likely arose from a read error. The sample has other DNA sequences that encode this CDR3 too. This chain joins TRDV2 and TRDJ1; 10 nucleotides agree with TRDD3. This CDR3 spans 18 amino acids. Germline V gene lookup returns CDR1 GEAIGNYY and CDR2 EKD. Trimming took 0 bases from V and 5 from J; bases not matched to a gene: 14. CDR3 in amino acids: CACDTVGTGGSLPDKLIF. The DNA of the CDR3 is TGTGCCTGTGACACCGTCGGTACTGGGGGATCCCTCCCTGATAAACTCATCTTT.

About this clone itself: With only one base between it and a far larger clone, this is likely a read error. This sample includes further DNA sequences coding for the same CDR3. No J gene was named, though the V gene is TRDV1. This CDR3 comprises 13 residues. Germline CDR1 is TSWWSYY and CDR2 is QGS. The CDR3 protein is CALGINLVTKLIF. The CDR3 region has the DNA TGTGCTCTTGGAATAAACCTGGTTACTAAACTCATTTTT.

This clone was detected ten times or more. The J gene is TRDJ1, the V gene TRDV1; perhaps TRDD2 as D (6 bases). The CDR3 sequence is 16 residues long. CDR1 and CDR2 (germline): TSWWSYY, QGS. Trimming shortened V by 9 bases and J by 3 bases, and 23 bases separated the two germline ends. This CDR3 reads CALCFLLSGGPDKLIF. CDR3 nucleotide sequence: TGTGCTCTATGCTTCCTTCTCTCCGGAGGACCCGATAAACTCATCTTT.

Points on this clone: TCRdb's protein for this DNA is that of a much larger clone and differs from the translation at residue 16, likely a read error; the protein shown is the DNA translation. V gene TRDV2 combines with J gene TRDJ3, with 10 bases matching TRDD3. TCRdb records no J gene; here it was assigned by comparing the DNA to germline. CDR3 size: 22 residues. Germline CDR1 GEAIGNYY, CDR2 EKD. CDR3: CACDREFGGGYPSSWGTRQMFF. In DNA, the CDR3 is TGTGCCTGTGACAGAGAGTTTGGTGGGGGATACCCAAGCTCCTGGGGCACCCGACAGATGTTTTTC.

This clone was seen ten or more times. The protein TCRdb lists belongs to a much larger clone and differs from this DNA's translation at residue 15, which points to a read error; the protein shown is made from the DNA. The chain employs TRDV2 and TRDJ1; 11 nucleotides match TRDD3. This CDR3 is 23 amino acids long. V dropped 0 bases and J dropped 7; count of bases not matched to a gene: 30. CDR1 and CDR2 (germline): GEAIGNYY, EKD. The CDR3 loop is CACDTAPARGVGDTAYLPGKLIF. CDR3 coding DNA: TGTGCCTGTGACACCGCCCCGGCACGTGGAGTGGGGGATACGGCCTACCTACCTGGTAAACTCATCTTT.

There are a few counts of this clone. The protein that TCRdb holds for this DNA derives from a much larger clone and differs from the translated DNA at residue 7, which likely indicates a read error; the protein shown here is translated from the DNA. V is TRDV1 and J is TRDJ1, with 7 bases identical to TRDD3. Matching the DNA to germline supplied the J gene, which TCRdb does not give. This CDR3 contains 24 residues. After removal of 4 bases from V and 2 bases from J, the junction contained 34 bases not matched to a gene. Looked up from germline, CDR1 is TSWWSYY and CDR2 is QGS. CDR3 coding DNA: TGTGCTCTTGGGGCCAGACCCACGCCTTCGCTCCTGGAATGGGGGAAGGTAGGGACCGATAAACTCATCTTT. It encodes CALGARPTPSLLEWGKVGTDKLIF.

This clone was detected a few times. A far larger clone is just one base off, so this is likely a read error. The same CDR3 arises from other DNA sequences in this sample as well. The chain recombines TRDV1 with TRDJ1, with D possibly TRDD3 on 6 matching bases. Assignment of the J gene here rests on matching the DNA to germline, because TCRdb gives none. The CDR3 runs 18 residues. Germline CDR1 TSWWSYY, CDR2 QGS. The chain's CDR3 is CALGEWGSDPVYTDKLIF. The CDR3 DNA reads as TGTGCTCTTGGGGAATGGGGATCGGATCCCGTGTACACAGATAAACTCATCTTT.

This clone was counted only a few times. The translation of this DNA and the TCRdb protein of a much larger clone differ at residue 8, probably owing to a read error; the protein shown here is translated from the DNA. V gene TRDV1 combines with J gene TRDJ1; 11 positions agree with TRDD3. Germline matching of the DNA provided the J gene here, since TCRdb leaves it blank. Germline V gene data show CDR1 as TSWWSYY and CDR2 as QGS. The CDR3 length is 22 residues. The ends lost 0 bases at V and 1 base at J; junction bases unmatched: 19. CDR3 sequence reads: CALGELPYPSWGIQPSTDKLIF. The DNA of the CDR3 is TGTGCTCTTGGGGAACTACCATATCCTAGCTGGGGGATACAACCCTCCACCGATAAACTCATCTTT.

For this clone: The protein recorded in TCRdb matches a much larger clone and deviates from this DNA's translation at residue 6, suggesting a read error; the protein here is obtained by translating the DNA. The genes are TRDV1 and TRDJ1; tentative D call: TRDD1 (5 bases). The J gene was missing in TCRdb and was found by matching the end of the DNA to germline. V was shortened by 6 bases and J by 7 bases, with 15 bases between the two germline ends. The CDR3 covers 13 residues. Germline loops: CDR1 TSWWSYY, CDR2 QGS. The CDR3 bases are TGTGCTCTTGGAATAGACCTGGTTACTAAACTCATCTTT. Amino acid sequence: CALGIDLVTKLIF.

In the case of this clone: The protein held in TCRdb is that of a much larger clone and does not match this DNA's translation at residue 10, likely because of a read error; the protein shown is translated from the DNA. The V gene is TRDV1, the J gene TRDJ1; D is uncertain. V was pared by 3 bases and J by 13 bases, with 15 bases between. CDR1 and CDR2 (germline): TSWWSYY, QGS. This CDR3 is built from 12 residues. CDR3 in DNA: TGTGCTCTTGGGGAGACCCAGAGTAGGCCCATCTTT. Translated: CALGETQSRPIF.

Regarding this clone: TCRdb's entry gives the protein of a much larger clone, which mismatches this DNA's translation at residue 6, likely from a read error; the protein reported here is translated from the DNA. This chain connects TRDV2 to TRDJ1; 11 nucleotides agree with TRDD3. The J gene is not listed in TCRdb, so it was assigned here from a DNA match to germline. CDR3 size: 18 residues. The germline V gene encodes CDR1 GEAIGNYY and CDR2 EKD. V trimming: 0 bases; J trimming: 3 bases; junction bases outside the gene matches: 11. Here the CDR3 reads CACDTPLLGDKISDKLIF. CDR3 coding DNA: TGTGCCTGTGACACCCCTTTACTGGGGGATAAGATTTCCGATAAACTCATCTTT.

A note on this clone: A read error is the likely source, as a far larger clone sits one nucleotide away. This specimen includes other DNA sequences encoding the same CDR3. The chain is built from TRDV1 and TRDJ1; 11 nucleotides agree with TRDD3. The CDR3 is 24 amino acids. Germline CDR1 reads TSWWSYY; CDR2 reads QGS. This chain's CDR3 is CALGEPPLFWPCAGGYSYTDKLIF. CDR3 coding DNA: TGTGCTCTTGGGGAACCACCGTTATTCTGGCCCTGTGCTGGGGGATACTCATACACCGACAAACTCATCTTT.